The 25 T cell receptor beta chains below come from one sample, sequenced in a study of cytomegalovirus exposure and HLA in healthy donors. The PCR had 60 Vbeta and 13 Jbeta primers. Repertoires were generated with immunoSEQ multiplex PCR, while TCRdb's copy carries only in-frame clones and drops some. The repertoire holds some 200,000 clones, with around 83% as singletons. The specimen was PBMCs. These receptors were collected from a woman aged 40 to 49 in good health and CMV-seronegative.

V usage is TRBV28 and J usage is TRBJ1-2; 7 bases line up with TRBD1. CDR1 is MDHEN and CDR2 is SYDVKM in the germline V gene. Trimming cost V 7 bases and J 7 bases; bases outside gene matches: 12. This CDR3 has 14 amino acids. CDR3 sequence: CASTRQGGVGGYTF. The DNA for the CDR3 is TGTGCCAGCACCCGTCAAGGGGGCGTGGGTGGCTACACCTTC.

This sequence joins TRBV7-9 and TRBJ1-1; D is undetermined. The CDR3 is made up of 13 amino acids. Germline assignment: CDR1 SEHNR and CDR2 FQNEAQ (reference sequence). Trimming took off 7 bases at V and 5 bases at J, with 14 bases between the two ends. CDR3 sequence: CASTEATITEAFF. CDR3 DNA: TGTGCCAGCACAGAGGCCACAATAACTGAAGCTTTCTTT.

This chain links TRBV11-2 with TRBJ2-3; the match to TRBD2 covers 7 bases. The CDR3 is 16 residues long. Germline V gives CDR1 SGHAT, CDR2 FQNNGV. V gave up 5 bases and J gave up 0 bases; unmatched junction bases: 8. DNA of the CDR3: TGTGCCAGCAGCCCGCAGATTAGCGGGAGCACAGATACGCAGTATTTT. Protein sequence: CASSPQISGSTDTQYF.

The V call is TRBV15, the J call TRBJ1-6; D uncertain. Trimming removed 1 base at V and 7 bases at J, with 8 bases between. Germline V gene lookup returns CDR1 LNHNV and CDR2 YYDKDF (reference sequence). The CDR3 covers 14 residues. The CDR3 loop reads CATSRVGGNSPLHF. The CDR3 DNA sequence: TGTGCCACCAGCAGAGTTGGAGGAAATTCACCCCTCCACTTT.

The chain combines TRBV7-2 with TRBJ2-2; a weak D match, TRBD2 (6 bases). Trimming took 7 bases from V and 0 from J, leaving 12 bases between them. Germline V gene lookup returns CDR1 SGHTA and CDR2 FQGNSA. The CDR3 loop spans 15 amino acids. This chain's CDR3 is CASIWGGSNTGELFF. CDR3 DNA: TGTGCCAGCATTTGGGGAGGCTCGAACACCGGGGAGCTGTTTTTT.

This chain connects TRBV9 to TRBJ2-1; 11 bases are a match to TRBD2. There are 15 residues in the CDR3. Germline CDR1 is SGDLS and CDR2 is YYNGEE. The J segment lost 8 bases and the V segment lost 5 bases, leaving 9 bases of the junction unmatched. In nucleotides, the CDR3 is TGTGCCAGCAGGACACTAGCGGGAGATGTGGATGAGCAGTTCTTC. It codes for CASRTLAGDVDEQFF.

The genes are TRBV7-2 and TRBJ1-4; TRBD1 matches 9 bases. Germline assignment: CDR1 SGHTA and CDR2 FQGNSA. The V segment lost 3 bases and the J segment 3 bases; nucleotides outside the gene matches: 2. The CDR3 spans 15 residues. CDR3 sequence: CASSLDRGANEKLFF. The CDR3 bases are TGTGCCAGCAGCTTGGACAGGGGCGCTAATGAAAAACTGTTTTTT.

This clone appeared once. The CDR3 DNA reads TGCAGCGTTGGCGAGGCGGGAACTGAAGCTTTCTTT. Its protein is CSVGEAGTEAFF. This sequence joins TRBV29-1 and TRBJ1-1, with D uncertain. CDR1 is SQVTM and CDR2 is ANQGSEA in the germline V gene. This CDR3 region has 12 residues. V was pared by 4 bases and J by 5 bases, with 11 bases between.

The chain joins TRBV7-2 to TRBJ2-3; 11 positions agree with TRBD2. This CDR3 has 15 amino acids. Germline V gene sequence: CDR1 SGHTA, CDR2 FQGNSA. The V segment lost 3 bases and the J segment 3 bases; nucleotides outside the gene matches: 2. CDR3 coding DNA: TGTGCCAGCAGCTTCGGGACTAGCGGAACAGATACGCAGTATTTT. This translates into CASSFGTSGTDTQYF. Using reference TRBV7-2 and TRBJ2-3 for the parts outside the CDR3, the full variable domain is GAGVSQSPSNKVTEKGKDVELRCDPISGHTALYWYRQSLGQGLEFLIYFQGNSAPDKSGLPSDRFSAERTGGSVSTLTIQRTQQEDSAVYLCASSFGTSGTDTQYFGPGTRLTVL.

The V and J genes are TRBV30 and TRBJ2-3; D possibly corresponds to TRBD2 (6 bases). The length of the CDR3 is 15 residues. Trimming took off 1 base at V and 1 base at J, with 12 bases between the two ends. Germline V gene data show CDR1 as GTSNPN and CDR2 as SVGIG (reference sequence). CDR3 DNA: TGTGCCTGGAGTGGACTAGGAGGAGGCACAGATACGCAGTATTTT. Amino acid sequence: CAWSGLGGGTDTQYF.

This chain connects TRBV19 to TRBJ1-5; a weak D match, TRBD1 (6 bases). V was clipped by 7 bases and J by 4 bases, with 11 bases between them. Germline loops: CDR1 LNHDA, CDR2 SQIVND (reference sequence). The CDR3 length is 13 residues. This CDR3 is CASTTGWNQPQHF. The CDR3 nucleotides read TGTGCCAGTACAACAGGGTGGAATCAGCCCCAGCATTTT.

The V and J genes are TRBV2 and TRBJ2-1; weak D call: TRBD1 (5 bases). CDR1 and CDR2 from the germline V gene are SNHLY and FYNNEI. The CDR3 length is 15 residues. The ends were cut back, 4 bases at V and 9 bases at J, with 19 bases in the middle. The CDR3, as DNA: TGTGCCAGCAGTGGGAACTCCCTTAAAGACAGTGAGCAGTTCTTC. Amino acid sequence: CASSGNSLKDSEQFF. Supplemented by reference TRBV2 and TRBJ2-1, the full variable domain reads EPEVTQTPSHQVTQMGQEVILRCVPISNHLYFYWYRQILGQKVEFLVSFYNNEISEKSEIFDDQFSVERPDGSNFTLKIRSTKLEDSAMYFCASSGNSLKDSEQFFGPGTRLTVL.

The chain uses TRBV11-2 and TRBJ1-1, with TRBD1 matching over 7 bases. J gave up 5 bases and V 0 bases, and 6 bases lay outside the gene matches. This CDR3 spans 15 amino acids. Germline-derived CDR1 and CDR2 are SGHAT and FQNNGV. CDR3 in DNA: TGTGCCAGCAGCTTAGATTTGCGCAGGGGGACTGAAGCTTTCTTT. Its protein is CASSLDLRRGTEAFF.

In this sample, this clone turned up once. The chain carries TRBV27 and TRBJ2-7; D remains ambiguous. The CDR3 loop spans 13 amino acids. Looked up from germline, CDR1 is MNHEY and CDR2 is SMNVEV (reference sequence). Trimming removed 4 bases at V and 3 bases at J, with 10 bases between. The CDR3 DNA is TGTGCCAGCAGTTACGGCAGGCGCTACGAGCAGTACTTC. Translating gives CASSYGRRYEQYF.

The chain employs TRBV19 and TRBJ2-2, with 7 bases matching TRBD1. With 2 bases clipped from V and 2 bases from J, the junction kept 2 bases outside the gene matches. CDR1 is LNHDA, CDR2 SQIVND, per germline (reference sequence). CDR3 length: 15 amino acids. CDR3 in DNA: TGTGCCAGTAGTATATACAGGGGTAACACCGGGGAGCTGTTTTTT. Its protein product is CASSIYRGNTGELFF.

The rearrangement links TRBV11-2 to TRBJ1-2, with TRBD1 matching 7 bases. V was clipped by 1 base and J by 7 bases; unmatched bases: 12. The CDR3 spans 16 residues. Germline V gene data show CDR1 as SGHAT and CDR2 as FQNNGV. CDR3 sequence (DNA): TGTGCCAGCAGCTTAGCAGGGACAGCTACTATCTCTGGCTACACCTTC. This encodes CASSLAGTATISGYTF.

The gene calls are TRBV4-1 and TRBJ1-5; D perhaps matches TRBD1 (5 bases). The germline CDR1 and CDR2 sequences are MGHRA and YSYEKL. V shed 3 bases and J shed 3 bases, with 21 bases lying between them. This CDR3 is built from 18 residues. DNA of the CDR3: TGCGCCAGCAGCCACCCCCCGACGGGGGATTCGCCCAATCAGCCCCAGCATTTT. Translation: CASSHPPTGDSPNQPQHF.

This chain joins TRBV29-1 and TRBJ2-1; perhaps TRBD1 as D (5 bases). Germline V gene data show CDR1 as SQVTM and CDR2 as ANQGSEA. This CDR3 comprises 13 residues. Trimming shortened V by 4 bases and J by 1 base, and 8 bases separated the two germline ends. The chain's CDR3 is CSVATGSYNEQFF. CDR3 DNA sequence: TGCAGCGTTGCAACAGGTTCCTACAATGAGCAGTTCTTC.

V usage is TRBV19 and J usage is TRBJ1-1, with a possible D match to TRBD1 (5 bases). Trimming pared 7 bases from V and 7 bases from J, leaving 13 bases between. Germline-derived CDR1 and CDR2 are LNHDA and SQIVND (reference sequence). The CDR3 extends over 12 amino acids. The DNA of the CDR3 is TGTGCCAGTATGACCGGGGGTGTTGAAGCTTTCTTT. It translates to CASMTGGVEAFF. The variable domain in full, with the rest retrieved from reference TRBV19 and TRBJ1-1, is DGGITQSPKYLFRKEGQNVTLSCEQNLNHDAMYWYRQDPGQGLRLIYYSQIVNDFQKGDIAEGYSVSREKKESFPLTVTSAQKNPTAFYLCASMTGGVEAFFGQGTRLTVV.

The rearrangement links TRBV6-5 to TRBJ2-2; D unresolved. The CDR3 length is 15 residues. Trimming cost V 6 bases and J 1 base, with 12 bases left between them. Germline CDR1 is MNHEY and CDR2 is SVGAGI. CDR3 DNA sequence: TGTGCCAGCAGACCTCCCTACCTGAACACCGGGGAGCTGTTTTTT. The encoded protein is CASRPPYLNTGELFF.

The gene calls are TRBV6-6 and TRBJ2-7; 7 positions agree with TRBD1. With V trimmed by 7 bases and J by 0 bases, 6 bases remained unmatched. Germline loops: CDR1 MNHNY, CDR2 SVGAGI (reference sequence). The CDR3 has 14 amino acids. The CDR3: CASTPGTASYEQYF. In DNA, the CDR3 is TGTGCCAGCACCCCCGGGACAGCCTCCTACGAGCAGTACTTC.

CDR3 DNA sequence: TGTGCCAGCAGTACCCCCAACCGTTGGACAGGACTCAATCAGCCCCAGCATTTT. Protein sequence: CASSTPNRWTGLNQPQHF. The rearrangement uses TRBV28 and TRBJ1-5; 7 bases are a match to TRBD1. The CDR3 contains 18 residues. J gave up 3 bases and V 5 bases, and 16 bases lay outside the gene matches. The germline V gene encodes CDR1 MDHEN and CDR2 SYDVKM.

The genes are TRBV10-3 and TRBJ1-1, with 12 bases lining up with TRBD1. Germline-derived CDR1 and CDR2 are ENHRY and SYGVKD. This CDR3 comprises 14 residues. V lost 9 bases, J lost 5 bases, and 7 bases stayed unmatched. CDR3 residues: CAISGTGGRTEAFF. The DNA for the CDR3 is TGTGCCATATCCGGGACAGGGGGCAGGACTGAAGCTTTCTTT.

The gene calls are TRBV5-1 and TRBJ2-1; D may be TRBD2 (5 bases). Germline-derived CDR1 and CDR2 are SGHRS and YFSETQ. CDR3 length: 16 residues. Trimming removed 0 bases from V and 4 bases from J, with 14 bases in between. CDR3: CASSLAASIMYNEQFF. The DNA for the CDR3 is TGCGCCAGCAGCTTGGCGGCTAGCATTATGTACAATGAGCAGTTCTTC.

The DNA of the CDR3 is TGTGCCAGCAGCTTAGGTGGGGGACTAGTCGCCGAGCAGTACTTC. Encoded protein: CASSLGGGLVAEQYF. The chain employs TRBV11-2 and TRBJ2-7; TRBD2 matches 8 bases. This CDR3 comprises 15 residues. In germline, CDR1 is SGHAT, CDR2 FQNNGV. V lost 1 base, J lost 6 bases, and 8 bases stayed unmatched.